This section outlines one TCR beta chain sequence together with its context. In the original workflow: Cell counts per sample came from amplifying reference gene primers. Using immunoSEQ multiplex PCR, the repertoire was profiled, and TCRdb retains in-frame clones only, with some absent. D and trimming come from the DNA, and the V and J calls and clone size come from that table. There are tens of thousands of clones in the sample; 75% to 90% occur only once, and 1% to 1.5% lies in the top ten. These data belong to a study of blood T cell repertoires in COVID-19. Study in general: Material from acute and convalescent COVID-19 was sourced from the United States, Italy and Spain. PBMCs, B-cell-depleted T cells, or T cells were the source of the cDNA or gDNA that made up the material.

The CDR3 is made up of 14 amino acids. CDR1 and CDR2 (germline): LGHDT, YNNKEL (reference sequence). The ends were cut back, 4 bases at V and 0 bases at J, with 7 bases in the middle. This receptor was identified in a man aged 55 to 69 with acute or convalescent COVID-19. Sequencing was done on a sample of peripheral blood. This chain links TRBV3-1 (or the pseudogene TRBV3-2) with TRBJ1-3, with D maybe TRBD1 (6 bases). The CDR3 bases are TGTGCCAGCAGCCCGGACAGCTCTGGAAACACCATATATTTT. It specifies CASSPDSSGNTIYF.